This T cell receptor beta chain appears in the sequencing data of a study of vaccination and CD4 T cells after COVID-19. Study background: The convalescents were made up of six males and four females, two of whom were Hispanic. At a median about 94 days (range 35 to 161) after diagnosis, post-COVID samples were drawn. Overlapping peptides covering the spike proteins of SARS-CoV-2, HCoV-NL63, HCoV-OC43 and HCoV-229E were added to stimulate cells.

The Oncomine TCR Beta short-read assay sequenced DNA from cultured CD4+ T cells. TCRdb re-analysed the PCR reads in MiXCR, keeping a single row per CDR3 protein. The table lists fewer than 7,500 distinct CDR3 sequences, around 32% of them singletons, with about 35% in the top ten. Treatment in this sample: approximately nine-day PBMC culture with coronavirus spike peptide pools or control peptides (ViraFEST assay). From the unexposed donor, CD4+ T cells were collected ahead of the COVID-19 pandemic (2011-2018). As for this clonotype: Its specificity is not known.

Notes on the study in general: Relatively few convalescent patients were studied; early post-infection timepoints were not included.

The CDR3 loop spans 15 amino acids. Germline CDR1 DFQATT, CDR2 SNEGSKA (reference sequence). V shed 0 bases, J shed 4 bases, and the junction held 5 bases outside the gene matches. The gene calls are TRBV20-1 and TRBJ1-4, with 7 bases matching TRBD1. The TCR comes from a human donor in good health. Sequenced material: CD4+ T cells from blood, cultured in vitro. The CDR3 spells CSARDPGGLNEKLFF. CDR3 DNA: TGCAGTGCTAGAGATCCAGGGGGGCTTAATGAAAAACTGTTTTTT.